This TCR beta chain was sequenced in a study of early T cells in non-severe SARS-CoV-2 infection. MiXCR, applied by TCRdb to the 5' RACE reads, yields one record per CDR3 protein. The sample holds 26,000 or so distinct CDR3 sequences, 5.1% seen once. This clonotype was detected a few times. CDR3 length: 15 amino acids. CDR1 LGHNA and CDR2 YSLEER come from the germline V gene. After removal of 2 bases from V and 5 bases from J, the junction contained 5 bases not matched to a gene. The sequencing input was whole blood. The clonotype comes from an adult who was a healthcare worker with PCR-confirmed SARS-CoV-2 infection or an uninfected control (not recorded which). This chain joins TRBV4-3 and TRBJ2-5; 10 bases fit TRBD2. The CDR3 reads CASSQLAGAGETQYF. The DNA of the CDR3 is TGCGCCAGCAGCCAACTAGCGGGGGCGGGGGAGACCCAGTACTTC.